This entry features one TCR beta chain sequence. This specimen belongs to a study of blood T cell repertoires in COVID-19. Across the whole study: Collection of acute and convalescent COVID-19 samples took place in the United States, Italy and Spain. In each case, the material was cDNA or gDNA derived from T cells, B-cell-depleted T cells, or PBMCs.

The authors' processing: Using reference gene primer amplification, nucleated cell counts were estimated. Repertoires were generated with immunoSEQ multiplex PCR, while TCRdb's copy carries only in-frame clones and drops some. V, J and clone size are taken as reported in that table, and D and trimming were inferred from the DNA itself. The table includes 150,000 to 200,000 clones, about 85% detected once. CDR1 and CDR2 from the germline V gene are SGHRS and YFSETQ. The CDR3 spans 16 residues. J gave up 2 bases and V 4 bases, and 6 bases lay outside the gene matches. The rearrangement uses TRBV5-1 and TRBJ2-3, with 11 bases lining up with TRBD2. The sequenced sample was peripheral blood. This TCR came from an elderly woman with acute or convalescent COVID-19. The CDR3 sequence: CASSVPLAGDTDTQYF. The CDR3, as DNA: TGCGCCAGCAGCGTTCCACTAGCGGGGGACACAGATACGCAGTATTTT.